Presented here are 27 T cell receptor beta chains from one specimen sequenced in a study of blood T cell repertoires in COVID-19 (dated by TCRdb to about 2020). The library was obtained by the immunoSEQ multiplex PCR assay. TCRdb took over this immuneACCESS table, retaining in-frame rearrangements with V and J assigned. Such tables are incomplete; in checked studies, under half of the missing clones stem from an unresolved V gene, and the remainder is unexplained. The sample has 54,000 or so clones on record, around 86% of them singletons. The biggest ten clones account for less than 2% of the sample. Material: peripheral blood. These receptors were collected from a woman in her sixties or seventies with acute or convalescent COVID-19.

V and J are TRBV7-6 and TRBJ2-7; 10 bases are a match to TRBD1. Trimming took 1 base from V and 4 from J; bases not matched to a gene: 7. This CDR3 region has 16 residues. CDR1 is SGHVS and CDR2 is FNYEAQ in the germline V gene. The CDR3 DNA sequence: TGTGCCAGCAGCTTAGGACAGGGGGCCATAGGGTACGAGCAGTACTTC. Translation: CASSLGQGAIGYEQYF.

The J gene is TRBJ1-4, the V gene TRBV19; 12 bases map to TRBD1. V lost 5 bases to trimming and J lost 7 bases; unmatched junction nucleotides: 5. Germline lookup yields CDR1 LNHDA and CDR2 SQIVND (reference sequence). The CDR3 has 15 residues. CDR3 DNA: TGTGCCAGTAGTCCTGGGACAGGGGGCTCTGAAAAACTGTTTTTT. Residues: CASSPGTGGSEKLFF.

The V and J genes are TRBV6-5 and TRBJ1-2, with 7 bases that match TRBD1. The V and J ends lost 7 bases and 4 bases, in that order; junction bases with no gene match: 6. Germline CDR1 is MNHEY and CDR2 is SVGAGI. The CDR3 totals 13 residues. The CDR3 DNA reads as TGTGCCAGCATGAGGGGACAGCCCTATGGCTACACCTTC. It encodes CASMRGQPYGYTF.

Only a few counts were recorded for this clone. The chain carries TRBV7-9 and TRBJ1-1, with unresolved D. Germline CDR1 reads SEHNR; CDR2 reads FQNEAQ (reference sequence). This CDR3 has 13 amino acids. Trimming took 4 bases from V and 1 from J, leaving 7 bases between them. In DNA form, the CDR3 reads TGTGCCAGCAGCTATGCGGGGAACACTGAAGCTTTCTTT. Its protein is CASSYAGNTEAFF.

In its sample, this clone was seen once. The chain links TRBV28 to TRBJ1-1; D uncertain. In germline, CDR1 is MDHEN, CDR2 SYDVKM. This CDR3 is 14 amino acids long. The germline V and J ends were trimmed by 1 base and 0 bases, with 6 bases remaining between them. The CDR3 region is CASSLSHVNTEAFF. As DNA, the CDR3 is TGTGCCAGCAGTTTATCCCATGTGAACACTGAAGCTTTCTTT.

The chain recombines TRBV24-1 with TRBJ2-4; D call uncertain. CDR3 size: 13 residues. Germline V CDR1 and CDR2: KGHDR, SFDVKD. Trimming removed 4 bases from V and 4 bases from J, with 7 bases in between. The CDR3 nucleotides read TGTGCCACCAGTGAGAGGTCTAAAAACATTCAGTACTTC. This gives the protein CATSERSKNIQYF.

The CDR3 nucleotides are TGTGCCTGGAGTGTACGTAAGGGAGTAGGGGGAAACACCATATATTTT. Protein: CAWSVRKGVGGNTIYF. V is TRBV30 and J is TRBJ1-3; D is undetermined. Trimming cost V 0 bases and J 4 bases, with 16 bases left between them. The CDR3 has 16 residues. Germline CDR1 reads GTSNPN; CDR2 reads SVGIG (reference sequence).

The chain is built from TRBV11-2 and TRBJ1-1; 7 nucleotides align to TRBD1. Germline V gene lookup returns CDR1 SGHAT and CDR2 FQNNGV. The CDR3 is 15 residues long. V trimming: 1 base; J trimming: 11 bases; junction bases outside the gene matches: 13. The CDR3 DNA reads TGTGCCAGCAGCTTAGCGGGGACAGCCGTCTCTACGGCTTTCTTT. It translates to CASSLAGTAVSTAFF.

This clone has only one observation. This chain connects TRBV6-5 to TRBJ1-1; 9 bases are a match to TRBD1. This CDR3 spans 14 amino acids. J gave up 6 bases and V 9 bases, and 11 bases lay outside the gene matches. Germline CDR1 reads MNHEY; CDR2 reads SVGAGI. The CDR3, as DNA: TGTGCCAGTATACGGGACAGGGTCTTCGCTGAAGCTTTCTTT. This sequence encodes CASIRDRVFAEAFF.

This clone was seen a single time. This chain links TRBV14 with TRBJ1-4; unclear D gene. The germline V gene encodes CDR1 SGHDN and CDR2 FVKESK. The V end lost 2 bases, the J end lost 4 bases, and 8 bases lay between the germline ends. This CDR3 has 14 amino acids. DNA for the CDR3: TGTGCCAGCAGCCAACCACAGTATAATGAAAAACTGTTTTTT. It is translated as CASSQPQYNEKLFF.

The chain employs TRBV4-1 and TRBJ2-1; weak D call: TRBD1 (5 bases). The CDR3 has 17 residues. Trimming took off 2 bases at V and 9 bases at J, with 23 bases between the two ends. Germline V gene lookup returns CDR1 MGHRA and CDR2 YSYEKL. Here the CDR3 DNA reads TGCGCCAGCAGCCAACCCTCCGCAGGGATGCGTTCTCGTGAGCAGTTCTTC. It specifies CASSQPSAGMRSREQFF.

This chain uses TRBV5-5 with TRBJ2-5; 12 bases align to TRBD2. V lost 1 base and J lost 4; bases outside the gene matches: 2. Germline V gene sequence: CDR1 SGHKS, CDR2 YYEKEE (reference sequence). This CDR3 contains 15 residues. The CDR3 nucleotides are TGTGCCAGCAGCTTGCTAGCGGGAGGGCCAGAGACCCAGTACTTC. Translated: CASSLLAGGPETQYF.

The gene calls are TRBV30 and TRBJ1-1; no reliable D call. The V gene lost 4 bases and the J gene lost 0 bases, with 9 bases spanning the gap. CDR3 length: 13 amino acids. The germline V gene encodes CDR1 GTSNPN and CDR2 SVGIG (reference sequence). The CDR3 sequence is CAWKAELNTEAFF. The CDR3 DNA is TGTGCCTGGAAGGCGGAACTGAACACTGAAGCTTTCTTT.

This clone occurred once. The gene calls are TRBV19 and TRBJ1-1, with TRBD1 identical over 8 bases. V lost 6 bases, J lost 2 bases, and 5 bases stayed unmatched. The CDR3 length is 14 residues. In germline, CDR1 is LNHDA, CDR2 SQIVND (reference sequence). For the CDR3, the DNA is TGTGCCAGTAGGAGGACAGGGCCTAACACTGAAGCTTTCTTT. Residues: CASRRTGPNTEAFF.

V gene TRBV18 combines with J gene TRBJ1-2; D is unclear. V shed 2 bases and J shed 3 bases, with 7 bases lying between them. The CDR3 extends over 13 amino acids. Germline CDR1 and CDR2: KGHSH and LQKENI. CDR3 in amino acids: CASSPGEHYGYTF. The CDR3 DNA is TGTGCCAGCTCACCAGGGGAGCACTATGGCTACACCTTC.

The chain combines TRBV7-8 with TRBJ1-5, with 12 nucleotides matching TRBD1. The germline CDR1 and CDR2 sequences are SGHVS and FQNEAQ. Losses at the gene ends were 2 bases for V and 5 bases for J; bases not matched to a gene: 4. The length of the CDR3 is 16 residues. CDR3 amino acids: CASSLSGTGGYQPQHF. CDR3 nucleotides: TGTGCCAGCAGCTTATCCGGGACAGGGGGCTATCAGCCCCAGCATTTT. The variable domain in full, completed from reference TRBV7-8 and TRBJ1-5, reads GAGVSQSPRYKVAKRGQDVALRCDPISGHVSLFWYQQALGQGPEFLTYFQNEAQLDKSGLPSDRFFAERPEGSVSTLKIQRTQQEDSAVYLCASSLSGTGGYQPQHFGDGTRLSIL.

This chain links TRBV28 with TRBJ1-2; the D gene is possibly TRBD1 (6 bases). The CDR3 is 14 residues long. CDR1 MDHEN and CDR2 SYDVKM come from the germline V gene. The ends were cut back, 5 bases at V and 2 bases at J, with 12 bases in the middle. Here the CDR3 DNA reads TGTGCCAGCAGTGATGTTGACAGGAACTATGGCTACACCTTC. It is translated as CASSDVDRNYGYTF.

V usage is TRBV6-2 or TRBV6-3 and J usage is TRBJ1-5, with a possible D match to TRBD1 (5 bases). CDR3 length equals 12 residues. Trimming stripped 4 bases from V and 10 bases from J, with 11 bases between. CDR1 is MNHEY, CDR2 SVGEGT, per germline. As DNA, the CDR3 is TGTGCCAGCAGTTTCGCGGGGCGACCCCAGCATTTT. Amino acid sequence: CASSFAGRPQHF.

J is TRBJ2-7 and V is TRBV27; D is possibly TRBD1 (5 bases). V lost 3 bases and J lost 0, with 12 bases in between. The CDR3 extends over 15 amino acids. CDR1 MNHEY and CDR2 SMNVEV come from the germline V gene (reference sequence). The DNA of the CDR3 is TGTGCCAGCAGTTTTGTAGGGGCGAGCTCCTACGAGCAGTACTTC. Translated: CASSFVGASSYEQYF.

The rearrangement links TRBV1 to TRBJ2-1; TRBD2 is taken as the D call from the table, unchecked against the DNA. TRBV1 is assigned pseudogene status. This CDR3 region has 16 residues. The CDR3 region is CTSSPSGGGAFNEQFF. The CDR3 DNA reads as TGCACCAGCAGCCCCTCCGGCGGGGGGGCCTTCAATGAGCAGTTCTTC.

This clone was seen a few times. CDR3 DNA sequence: TGTGCCAGCAGCAACGACAGGGCCTATGGCTACACCTTC. Its translation is CASSNDRAYGYTF. The chain combines TRBV7-2 with TRBJ1-2; 7 bases match TRBD1. Germline CDR1 reads SGHTA; CDR2 reads FQGNSA. The CDR3 has 13 residues. V gave up 5 bases and J gave up 4 bases; unmatched junction bases: 4.

The rearrangement joins TRBV20-1 to TRBJ1-1, with TRBD1 matching 8 bases. CDR1 is DFQATT, CDR2 SNEGSKA, per germline (reference sequence). With V trimmed by 3 bases and J by 10 bases, 10 bases remained unmatched. The CDR3 consists of 13 residues. CDR3 residues: CSASSGSGGSAFF. CDR3 sequence (DNA): TGCAGTGCTAGTTCGGGGTCAGGGGGCTCAGCTTTCTTT.

This sequence joins TRBV5-1 and TRBJ1-2; unclear D gene. Germline values: CDR1 SGHRS, CDR2 YFSETQ. The CDR3 runs to 14 residues. The V end was cut by 0 bases, the J end by 8 bases, with 14 bases between. The CDR3 bases are TGCGCCAGCAGCTTGGACCGGCCCCGGGAAGGCTACACCTTC. It is translated as CASSLDRPREGYTF.

The genes are TRBV6-5 and TRBJ1-1, with a possible D match to TRBD1 (6 bases). Trimming removed 4 bases at V and 4 bases at J, with 13 bases between. The CDR3 loop spans 14 amino acids. The V gene's germline CDR1 is MNHEY and CDR2 SVGAGI. The CDR3 bases are TGTGCCAGCAGTTTACAGGGTTCTCGCACTGAAGCTTTCTTT. Protein product: CASSLQGSRTEAFF.

J is TRBJ2-5 and V is TRBV19, with 13 positions matching TRBD2. CDR1 and CDR2 from the germline V gene are LNHDA and SQIVND (reference sequence). The CDR3 contains 17 residues. V lost 5 bases to trimming and J lost 6 bases; unmatched junction nucleotides: 12. The CDR3 DNA follows: TGTGCCAGTAGTCCTCGAGGACTAGCGGGAGACGCGAAGACCCAGTACTTC. Residues: CASSPRGLAGDAKTQYF.

This chain links TRBV6-6 with TRBJ1-1; D might be TRBD1 (5 bases). Germline CDR1 reads MNHNY; CDR2 reads SVGAGI (reference sequence). The CDR3 runs 15 residues. V was trimmed by 0 bases and J by 0 bases, leaving 8 bases between them. The CDR3 is CASSYSGAMNTEAFF. The CDR3 coding sequence is TGTGCCAGCAGTTACTCAGGGGCGATGAACACTGAAGCTTTCTTT.

The chain carries TRBV6-1 and TRBJ1-1; D is ambiguous. From germline, CDR1 is MNHNS and CDR2 SASEGT. The V and J ends lost 2 bases and 0 bases respectively, with 19 bases between them. The CDR3 is 18 residues long. The CDR3: CASSEFPLTPPMNTEAFF. CDR3 in DNA: TGTGCCAGCAGTGAATTTCCCTTGACACCCCCTATGAACACTGAAGCTTTCTTT.